This record looks at one T cell receptor beta chain sequence and its context. What it binds is not known. Here immunoSEQ multiplex PCR was the method, and the copy in TCRdb shows in-frame clones only, minus some. The sample lists about 92,000 clones, 68% occurring once. The data originate from a study of shared clonotypes between healthy human individuals. Study information: CD4 naive and memory got three plates each, CD8 naive two, CD8 memory one. General study points: Relative to memory subsets, naive subsets generally showed larger estimated richness.

Germline-derived CDR1 and CDR2 are SGHRS and YFSETQ. Trimming took 5 bases from V and 4 from J, leaving 10 bases between them. CDR3 length: 12 amino acids. This sequence originates from a man aged 25 to 40 in good health. Sequenced input: memory CD8+ T cells sorted from blood. Regarding subset: CD45RO+ cells pooled with CCR7-negative TemRA cells. The V call is TRBV5-1, the J call TRBJ2-7, with TRBD2 as a possible D gene (5 bases). The CDR3: CASRDTSYEQYF. In nucleotides, the CDR3 is TGCGCCAGCAGGGATACTAGTTACGAGCAGTACTTC.